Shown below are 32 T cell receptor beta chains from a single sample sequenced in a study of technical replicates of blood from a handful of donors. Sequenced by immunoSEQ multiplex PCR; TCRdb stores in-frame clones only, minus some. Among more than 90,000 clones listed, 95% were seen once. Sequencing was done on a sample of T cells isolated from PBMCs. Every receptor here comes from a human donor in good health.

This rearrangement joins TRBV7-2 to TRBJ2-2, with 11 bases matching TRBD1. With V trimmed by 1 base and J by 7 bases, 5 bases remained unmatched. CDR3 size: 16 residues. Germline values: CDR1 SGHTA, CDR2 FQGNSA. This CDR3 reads CASSLVRTGGGGELFF. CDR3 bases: TGTGCCAGCAGCTTAGTGCGGACAGGGGGCGGCGGGGAGCTGTTTTTT.

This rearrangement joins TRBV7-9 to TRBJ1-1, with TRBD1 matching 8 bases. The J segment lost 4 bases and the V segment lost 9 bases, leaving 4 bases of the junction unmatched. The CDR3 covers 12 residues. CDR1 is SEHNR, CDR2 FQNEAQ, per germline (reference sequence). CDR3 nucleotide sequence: TGTGCCAGTGACAGGGGCGGCACTGAAGCTTTCTTT. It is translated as CASDRGGTEAFF.

CDR3 DNA sequence: TGTGCCAGCAGTGCCGCGGGAGGTCCTCACAATGAGCAGTTCTTC. This sequence encodes CASSAAGGPHNEQFF. The genes are TRBV6-1 and TRBJ2-1; 8 bases are a match to TRBD2. V shed 4 bases, J shed 5 bases, and the junction held 7 bases outside the gene matches. Germline CDR1 and CDR2: MNHNS and SASEGT. CDR3 length: 15 amino acids.

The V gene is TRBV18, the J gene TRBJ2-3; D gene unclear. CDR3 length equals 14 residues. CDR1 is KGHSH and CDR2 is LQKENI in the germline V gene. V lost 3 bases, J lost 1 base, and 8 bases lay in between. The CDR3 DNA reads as TGTGCCAGCTCACCGGAGATCGGCACAGATACGCAGTATTTT. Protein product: CASSPEIGTDTQYF.

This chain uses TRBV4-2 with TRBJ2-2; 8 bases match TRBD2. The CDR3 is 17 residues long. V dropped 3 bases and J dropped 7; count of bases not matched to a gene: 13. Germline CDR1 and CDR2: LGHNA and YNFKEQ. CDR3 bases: TGTGCCAGCAGCCACCCGAGTGAGGCGGGAGGTGGCGGGGAGCTGTTTTTT. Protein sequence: CASSHPSEAGGGGELFF.

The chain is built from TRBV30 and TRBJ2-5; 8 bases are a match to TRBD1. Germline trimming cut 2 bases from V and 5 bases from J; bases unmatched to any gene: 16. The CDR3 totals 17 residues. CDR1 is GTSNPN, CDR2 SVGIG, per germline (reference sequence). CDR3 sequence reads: CAWSPLSSRGRGETQYF. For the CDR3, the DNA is TGTGCCTGGAGTCCCCTCTCCTCCAGGGGGCGAGGGGAGACCCAGTACTTC.

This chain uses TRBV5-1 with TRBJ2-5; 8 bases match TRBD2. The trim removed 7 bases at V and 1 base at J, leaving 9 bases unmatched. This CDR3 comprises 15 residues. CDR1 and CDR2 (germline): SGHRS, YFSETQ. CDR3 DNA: TGCGCCAGCGGTTTAGGGCGGGGGGCCCAAGAGACCCAGTACTTC. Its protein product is CASGLGRGAQETQYF.

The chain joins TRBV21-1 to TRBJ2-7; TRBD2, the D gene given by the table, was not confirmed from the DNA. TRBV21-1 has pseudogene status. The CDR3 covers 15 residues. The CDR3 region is CASSIRDWIPYEQYF. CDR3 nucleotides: TGTGCCAGCAGCATCCGGGATTGGATACCCTACGAGCAGTACTTC.

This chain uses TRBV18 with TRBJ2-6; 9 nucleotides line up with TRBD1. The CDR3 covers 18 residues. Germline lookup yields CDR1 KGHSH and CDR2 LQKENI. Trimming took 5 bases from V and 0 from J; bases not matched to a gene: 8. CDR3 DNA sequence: TGTGCCAGCTCAGCAACAGGGGGCCTCGTCTCTGGGGCCAACGTCCTGACTTTC. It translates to CASSATGGLVSGANVLTF.

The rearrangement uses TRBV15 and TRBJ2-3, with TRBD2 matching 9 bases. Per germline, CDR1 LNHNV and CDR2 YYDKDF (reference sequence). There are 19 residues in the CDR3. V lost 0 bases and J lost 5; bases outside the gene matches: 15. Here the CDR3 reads CATSRDPDLSGSPRDTQYF. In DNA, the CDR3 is TGTGCCACCAGCAGAGATCCCGATCTTAGCGGGAGCCCTAGAGATACGCAGTATTTT.

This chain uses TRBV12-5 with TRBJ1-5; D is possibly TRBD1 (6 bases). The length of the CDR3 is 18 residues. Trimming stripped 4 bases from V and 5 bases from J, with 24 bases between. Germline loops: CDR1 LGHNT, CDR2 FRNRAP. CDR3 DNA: TGTGCTAGTGGTTCTCCCGCAGGTGGACAGCCCCCCGATCAGCCCCAGCATTTT. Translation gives CASGSPAGGQPPDQPQHF.

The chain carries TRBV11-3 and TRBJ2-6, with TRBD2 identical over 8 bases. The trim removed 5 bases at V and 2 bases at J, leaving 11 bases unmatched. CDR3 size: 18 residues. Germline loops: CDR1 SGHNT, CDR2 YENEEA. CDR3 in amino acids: CASSTWTSRATGANVLTF. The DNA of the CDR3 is TGTGCCAGCAGCACCTGGACTAGCAGGGCTACTGGGGCCAACGTCCTGACTTTC.

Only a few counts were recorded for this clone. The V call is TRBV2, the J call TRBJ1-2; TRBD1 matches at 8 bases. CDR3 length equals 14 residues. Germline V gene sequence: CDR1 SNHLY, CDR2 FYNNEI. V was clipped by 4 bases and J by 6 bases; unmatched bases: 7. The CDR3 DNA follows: TGTGCCAGCAGTGTTCCGGGACAGGTTAATGGCTACACCTTC. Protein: CASSVPGQVNGYTF.

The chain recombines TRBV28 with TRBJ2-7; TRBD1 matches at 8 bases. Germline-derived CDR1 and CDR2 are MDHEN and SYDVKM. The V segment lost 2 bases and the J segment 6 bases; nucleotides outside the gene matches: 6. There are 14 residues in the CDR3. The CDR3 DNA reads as TGTGCCAGCAGTTTACGTGCAGGGGGCATCGAGCAGTACTTC. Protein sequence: CASSLRAGGIEQYF.

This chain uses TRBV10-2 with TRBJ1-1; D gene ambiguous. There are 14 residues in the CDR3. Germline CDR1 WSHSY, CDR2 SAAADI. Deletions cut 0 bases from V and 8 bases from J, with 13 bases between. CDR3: CASSESSVTGEAFF. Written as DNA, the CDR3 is TGCGCCAGCAGTGAGTCGAGCGTGACGGGGGAAGCTTTCTTT.

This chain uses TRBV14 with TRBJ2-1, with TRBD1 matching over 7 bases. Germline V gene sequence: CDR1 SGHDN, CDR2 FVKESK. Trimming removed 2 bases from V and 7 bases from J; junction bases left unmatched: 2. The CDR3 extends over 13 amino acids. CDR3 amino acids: CASSQIQGNEQFF. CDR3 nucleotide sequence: TGTGCCAGCAGCCAAATACAGGGGAATGAGCAGTTCTTC.

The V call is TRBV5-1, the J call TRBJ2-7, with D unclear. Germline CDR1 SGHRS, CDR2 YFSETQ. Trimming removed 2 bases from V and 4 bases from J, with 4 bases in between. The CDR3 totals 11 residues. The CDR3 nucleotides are TGCGCCAGCAGCTTAGAGTACGAGCAGTACTTC. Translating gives CASSLEYEQYF.

The CDR3 sequence: CASSLAGGGTGPTNEKLFF. The CDR3 DNA reads TGCGCCAGCAGCTTGGCCGGCGGGGGAACGGGGCCAACTAATGAAAAACTGTTTTTT. This chain uses TRBV5-1 with TRBJ1-4; D may be TRBD1 (5 bases). The germline gives CDR1 SGHRS, CDR2 YFSETQ. This CDR3 contains 19 residues. Trimming stripped 0 bases from V and 0 bases from J, with 18 bases between.

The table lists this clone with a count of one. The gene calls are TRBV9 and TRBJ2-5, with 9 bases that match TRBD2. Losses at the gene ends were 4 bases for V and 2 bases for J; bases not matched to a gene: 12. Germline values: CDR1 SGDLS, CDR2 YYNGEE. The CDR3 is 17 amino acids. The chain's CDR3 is CASSRTPRLAVQETQYF. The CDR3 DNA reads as TGTGCCAGCAGCCGTACTCCGAGACTAGCGGTACAAGAGACCCAGTACTTC.

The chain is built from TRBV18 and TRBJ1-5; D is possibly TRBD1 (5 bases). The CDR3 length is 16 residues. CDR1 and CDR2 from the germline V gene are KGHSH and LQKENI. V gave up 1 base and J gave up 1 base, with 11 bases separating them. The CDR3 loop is CASSPRPGESNQPQHF. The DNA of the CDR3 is TGTGCCAGCTCACCACGACCGGGGGAAAGCAATCAGCCCCAGCATTTT.

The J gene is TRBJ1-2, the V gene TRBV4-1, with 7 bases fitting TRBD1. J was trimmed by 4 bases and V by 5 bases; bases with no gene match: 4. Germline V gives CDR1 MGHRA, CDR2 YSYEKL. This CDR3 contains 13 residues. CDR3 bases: TGCGCCAGCAGCGCCCGGGACAGCTATGGCTACACCTTC. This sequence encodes CASSARDSYGYTF.

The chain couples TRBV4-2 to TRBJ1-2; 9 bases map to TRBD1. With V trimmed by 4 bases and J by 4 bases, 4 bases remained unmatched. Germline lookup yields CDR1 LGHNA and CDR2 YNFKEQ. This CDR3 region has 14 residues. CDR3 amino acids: CASSPRDRAYGYTF. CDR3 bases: TGTGCCAGCAGCCCCCGGGACAGGGCCTATGGCTACACCTTC.

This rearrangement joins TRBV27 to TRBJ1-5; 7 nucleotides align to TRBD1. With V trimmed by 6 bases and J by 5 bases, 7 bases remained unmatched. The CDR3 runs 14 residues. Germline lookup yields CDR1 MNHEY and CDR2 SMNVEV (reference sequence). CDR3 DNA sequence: TGTGCCAGCAGACAACCCGGGACAGATCAGCCCCAGCATTTT. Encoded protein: CASRQPGTDQPQHF.

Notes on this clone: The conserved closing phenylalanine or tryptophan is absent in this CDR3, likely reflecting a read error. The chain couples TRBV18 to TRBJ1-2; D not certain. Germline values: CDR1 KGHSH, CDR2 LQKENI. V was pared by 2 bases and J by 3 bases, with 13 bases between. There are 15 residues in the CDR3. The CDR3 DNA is TGTGCCAGCTCACCATTCGCTGGAGCAGACTATGGCTACACCCTC. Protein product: CASSPFAGADYGYTL.

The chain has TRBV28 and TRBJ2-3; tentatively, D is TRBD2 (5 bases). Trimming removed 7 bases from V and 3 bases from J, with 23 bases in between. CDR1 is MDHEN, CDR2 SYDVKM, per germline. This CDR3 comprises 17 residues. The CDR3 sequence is CASTLSWAGEGTDTQYF. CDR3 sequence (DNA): TGTGCCAGCACTCTTTCTTGGGCGGGCGAGGGAACAGATACGCAGTATTTT.

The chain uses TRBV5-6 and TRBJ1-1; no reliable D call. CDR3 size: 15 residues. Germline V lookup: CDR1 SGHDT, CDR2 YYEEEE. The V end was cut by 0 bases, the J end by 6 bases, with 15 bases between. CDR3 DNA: TGTGCCAGCAGCTTGGATCTGTTGGGCGTCCCTGAAGCTTTCTTT. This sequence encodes CASSLDLLGVPEAFF.

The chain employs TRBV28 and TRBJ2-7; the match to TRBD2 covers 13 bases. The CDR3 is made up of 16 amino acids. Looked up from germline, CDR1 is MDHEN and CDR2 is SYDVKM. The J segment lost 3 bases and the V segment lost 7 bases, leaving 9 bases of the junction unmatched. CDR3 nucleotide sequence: TGTGCCAGCAAGGCGACTAGCGGGAGGTCGGGCTACGAGCAGTACTTC. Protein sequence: CASKATSGRSGYEQYF.

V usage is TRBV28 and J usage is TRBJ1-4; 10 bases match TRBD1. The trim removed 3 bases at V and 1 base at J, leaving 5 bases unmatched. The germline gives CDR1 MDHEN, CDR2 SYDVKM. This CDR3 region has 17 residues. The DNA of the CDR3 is TGTGCCAGCAGTTTTGGTGGGACAGGGGAAACTAATGAAAAACTGTTTTTT. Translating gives CASSFGGTGETNEKLFF.

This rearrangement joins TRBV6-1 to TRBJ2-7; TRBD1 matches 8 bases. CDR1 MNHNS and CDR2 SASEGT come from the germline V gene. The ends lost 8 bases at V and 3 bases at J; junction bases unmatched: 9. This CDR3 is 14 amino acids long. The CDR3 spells CASLSGTGIYEQYF. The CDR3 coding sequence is TGTGCCAGCCTCTCAGGGACAGGAATCTACGAGCAGTACTTC.

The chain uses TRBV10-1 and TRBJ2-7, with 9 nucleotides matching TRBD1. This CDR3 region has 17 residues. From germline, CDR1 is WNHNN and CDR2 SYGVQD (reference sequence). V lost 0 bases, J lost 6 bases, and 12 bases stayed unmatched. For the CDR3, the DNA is TGCGCCAGCAGTGAGTCTGGTTTAGGGGACAGGGTTGGCGAGCAGTACTTC. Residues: CASSESGLGDRVGEQYF.

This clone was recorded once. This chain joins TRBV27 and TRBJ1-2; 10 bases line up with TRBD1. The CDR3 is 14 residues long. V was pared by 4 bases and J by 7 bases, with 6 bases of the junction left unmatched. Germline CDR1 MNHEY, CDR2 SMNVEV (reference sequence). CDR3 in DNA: TGTGCCAGCAGTTCCGGACAGGGGGTTCGTGGCTACACCTTC. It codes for CASSSGQGVRGYTF.

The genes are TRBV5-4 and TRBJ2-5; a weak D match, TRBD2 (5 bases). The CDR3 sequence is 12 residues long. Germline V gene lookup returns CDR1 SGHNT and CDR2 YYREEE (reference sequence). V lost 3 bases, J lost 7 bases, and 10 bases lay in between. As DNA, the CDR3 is TGTGCCAGCAGCTCGGGGAGCGGGACCCAGTACTTC. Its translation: CASSSGSGTQYF.